The 25 T cell receptor beta chains below were found in one sample sequenced in a study of T cells in women clearing cervical HPV infection. Only in-frame clones appear in the TCRdb table, and some are missing; sequencing was by immunoSEQ multiplex PCR. The sample data list 23,000 or so clones. The sample was blood buffy coat. These receptors all come from a woman between 18 and 70 years old with a cervical HPV16 infection that either progressed to CIN3+ or cleared (not recorded which).

Concerning this clone: Coverage ceases 3 residues before the CDR3 finishes, and the germline J gene fills in the end. The chain links TRBV6-1 to TRBJ2-5; 11 bases align to TRBD2. The CDR3 is 15 residues long. Trimming removed 3 bases from V and 4 bases from J; junction bases left unmatched: 4. The germline V gene has CDR1 MNHNS and CDR2 SASEGT. The CDR3 bases that were read are TGTGCCAGCAGTGATATAGCGGGAGGGCCAGAGACC. Translation: CASSDIAGGPET. The entire CDR3 sequence reads CASSDIAGGPETQYF.

To note about this clone: The sequenced fragment ends 3 residues before the CDR3 boundary, so the rest is inferred from the germline J gene. The V and J genes are TRBV7-2 and TRBJ1-2; D unresolved. There are 14 residues in the CDR3. Germline CDR1 and CDR2: SGHTA and FQGNSA. The covered CDR3 bases are TGTGCCAGCAGCTCAACGGGTCCGTTAGGCGGC. This translates into CASSSTGPLGG. The full CDR3 is CASSSTGPLGGYTF.

With respect to this clone: The observed sequence ends 3 residues before the CDR3 terminus, with the missing tail filled in from the germline J gene. The chain joins TRBV28 to TRBJ2-3; 7 bases are a match to TRBD2. Germline values: CDR1 MDHEN, CDR2 SYDVKM. The CDR3 is 15 residues long. J lost 3 bases, V lost 5 bases, and 8 bases had no gene match. Partial CDR3 DNA: TGTGCCAGCAGTCCCACTAGCGATCGGACAGATACG. This encodes CASSPTSDRTDT. The complete CDR3 protein is CASSPTSDRTDTQYF.

To note about this clone: The read stops 3 residues short of the end of the CDR3; the missing end is completed from the germline J gene. The chain recombines TRBV3-1 (or the pseudogene TRBV3-2) with TRBJ2-7; 11 bases are a match to TRBD2. Germline CDR1 and CDR2: LGHDT and YNNKEL (reference sequence). Losses at the gene ends were 2 bases for V and 5 bases for J; bases not matched to a gene: 5. This CDR3 is built from 15 residues. The DNA read from the CDR3 is TGTGCCAGCAGCCAACCGGGACTAGCGGTACACGAG. It yields the protein CASSQPGLAVHE. The entire CDR3 reads CASSQPGLAVHEQYF.

Regarding this clone: Read data end 3 residues before the CDR3 end; the end is taken from the germline J gene. The V gene is TRBV5-6, the J gene TRBJ2-5; 8 nucleotides agree with TRBD2. This CDR3 is 15 amino acids long. J lost 4 bases, V lost 1 base, and 6 bases had no gene match. CDR1 and CDR2 from the germline V gene are SGHDT and YYEEEE. CDR3 bases read: TGTGCCAGCAGCTTGCTCTTAACTAGCGGAGAGACC. As protein: CASSLLLTSGET. The entire CDR3 reads CASSLLLTSGETQYF.

On this clone itself: The CDR3 end falls 3 residues outside the read, so it is completed with the germline J gene. The rearrangement joins TRBV28 to TRBJ1-4; 7 positions agree with TRBD1. CDR1 and CDR2 (germline): MDHEN, SYDVKM. This CDR3 spans 14 amino acids. The CDR3 spells CASSFGTGALKLFF. The sequenced CDR3 bases are TGTGCCAGCAGTTTTGGAACAGGGGCTTTGAAA.

In regard to this clone: The read ends 3 residues before the CDR3 terminus; that terminus is restored from the germline J gene. The chain carries TRBV20-1 and TRBJ2-7; a possible D gene is TRBD1 (6 bases). Germline V lookup: CDR1 DFQATT, CDR2 SNEGSKA (reference sequence). Trimming left V 5 bases short and J 6 bases short, with 11 bases between. CDR3 size: 11 residues. CDR3 DNA (partial): TGCAGTGCTCCAAGACAGGCCGAG. It translates to CSAPRQAE. The entire CDR3 protein is CSAPRQAEQYF.

As for this clone: The CDR3 goes on 3 residues after the read ends, and that part is filled in from the germline J gene. This sequence joins TRBV5-6 and TRBJ1-1, with 10 bases identical to TRBD1. The V segment lost 4 bases and the J segment 6 bases; nucleotides outside the gene matches: 3. Germline V gives CDR1 SGHDT, CDR2 YYEEEE. The CDR3 totals 13 residues. The sequenced CDR3 bases are TGTGCCAGCAGCCGGGGACAGGGGCCTGAA. Translating it yields CASSRGQGPE. The complete CDR3 sequence is CASSRGQGPEAFF.

With respect to this clone: The read terminates 3 residues before the CDR3 end, so the remaining end is supplied by the germline J gene. V is TRBV18 and J is TRBJ1-1; D may be TRBD1 (5 bases). This CDR3 is built from 15 residues. V lost 2 bases and J 7 bases, leaving 17 bases between the germline ends. Germline assignment: CDR1 KGHSH and CDR2 LQKENI. The DNA read from the CDR3 is TGTGCCAGCTCACCAGTGAAGGGGAGTAATGGTGAA. This sequence encodes CASSPVKGSNGE. The complete CDR3 sequence is CASSPVKGSNGEAFF.

As concerns this clone: The read halts 3 residues ahead of the CDR3 end, with the missing end drawn from the germline J gene. The chain is built from TRBV5-4 and TRBJ2-5, with 8 positions matching TRBD1. Germline CDR1 SGHNT, CDR2 YYREEE (reference sequence). The CDR3 length is 13 residues. J gave up 4 bases and V 4 bases, and 3 bases lay outside the gene matches. CDR3 DNA (partial): TGTGCCAGCAGCCGTACAGGGGGAGAGACC. It codes for CASSRTGGET. The CDR3 reads in full as CASSRTGGETQYF.

With respect to this clone: The sequenced fragment ends 3 residues before the CDR3 boundary, so the rest is inferred from the germline J gene. This chain links TRBV4-2 with TRBJ2-3; 8 nucleotides agree with TRBD2. CDR3 size: 20 residues. Germline V CDR1 and CDR2: LGHNA, YNFKEQ. Germline trimming cut 4 bases from V and 6 bases from J; bases unmatched to any gene: 24. Partial CDR3 DNA: TGTGCCAGCAGCCCGGGGAGCTCTCCGAGTGGCGGGAGGCCCCCTGATACG. Its translation is CASSPGSSPSGGRPPDT. The full CDR3 sequence reads CASSPGSSPSGGRPPDTQYF.

With regard to this clone: From the germline J gene comes the end of the CDR3, since the read stops 3 residues before it. This chain joins TRBV5-1 and TRBJ1-4; 7 bases align to TRBD1. J was trimmed by 8 bases and V by 3 bases; bases with no gene match: 10. The V gene's germline CDR1 is SGHRS and CDR2 YFSETQ. This CDR3 contains 15 residues. Incomplete CDR3 DNA: TGCGCCAGCAGCTCGCCGGGACAGTATAAGGAAAAA. Its protein is CASSSPGQYKEK. The entire CDR3 protein reads CASSSPGQYKEKLFF.

Concerning this clone: The read finishes 3 residues shy of the CDR3 end, and the germline J gene is used to complete it. V gene TRBV2 combines with J gene TRBJ2-7; 10 nucleotides match TRBD1. The junction had 4 bases not matched to a gene; V was cut back by 3 bases and J by 2 bases. Germline V lookup: CDR1 SNHLY, CDR2 FYNNEI. The CDR3 consists of 15 residues. The CDR3 sequence: CASSDGTGVAYEQYF. The part of the CDR3 DNA that was read is TGTGCCAGCAGTGACGGGACAGGGGTCGCCTACGAG.

Points on this clone: The read ends 3 residues early relative to the CDR3; the germline J gene fills the gap. The chain uses TRBV20-1 and TRBJ2-1; 10 nucleotides agree with TRBD2. The CDR3 sequence is 16 residues long. After removal of 3 bases from V and 7 bases from J, the junction contained 12 bases not matched to a gene. Germline CDR1 DFQATT, CDR2 SNEGSKA (reference sequence). The CDR3 here is CSASPLAGGSGNEQFF. The CDR3 bases that were read are TGCAGTGCTAGTCCCTTAGCGGGAGGTTCGGGGAATGAG.

Worth noting for this clone: Read coverage stops 3 residues before the CDR3 terminus; the germline J gene supplies the remainder. The chain uses TRBV20-1 and TRBJ1-2; no clear D gene. Germline V lookup: CDR1 DFQATT, CDR2 SNEGSKA (reference sequence). The V and J ends lost 0 bases and 6 bases respectively, with 23 bases between them. This CDR3 comprises 17 residues. The covered CDR3 bases are TGCAGTGCTAGAGAGCGGGAGGGTGGCATAGGCCGAAATGGC. Translated: CSAREREGGIGRNG. The entire CDR3 reads CSAREREGGIGRNGYTF.

CDR3 region: CASSLNPPGVSPHYNEQFF. CDR3 DNA (partial): TGTGCCAGCTCACTTAATCCCCCAGGGGTTAGCCCCCATTACAATGAG. The chain uses TRBV18 and TRBJ2-1; tentative D call: TRBD1 (6 bases). The read stops 3 residues short of the end of the CDR3; the missing end is completed from the germline J gene. This CDR3 has 19 amino acids. Germline V gene lookup returns CDR1 KGHSH and CDR2 LQKENI. The germline V and J ends were trimmed by 4 bases and 4 bases, with 26 bases remaining between them. Complete variable domain (other parts from reference TRBV18 and TRBJ2-1): NAGVMQNPRHLVRRRGQEARLRCSPMKGHSHVYWYRQLPEEGLKFMVYLQKENIIDESGMPKERFSAEFPKEGPSILRIQQVVRGDSAAYFCASSLNPPGVSPHYNEQFFGPGTRLTVL.

Remarks on this clone: Read sequence stops 3 residues before the CDR3 end, and the germline J gene provides the missing end. The chain links TRBV20-1 to TRBJ2-7; 7 nucleotides align to TRBD1. The V and J ends lost 6 bases and 1 base, in that order; junction bases with no gene match: 9. The V gene's germline CDR1 is DFQATT and CDR2 SNEGSKA (reference sequence). The CDR3 totals 14 residues. The CDR3 region is CSATTGVASYEQYF. The part of the CDR3 DNA that was read is TGCAGTGCCACCACAGGGGTGGCATCCTACGAG.

Remarks on this clone: With the read ending 3 residues before the CDR3 end, the germline J gene is used to fill in that end. J is TRBJ2-1 and V is TRBV19; D unresolved. V was shortened by 0 bases and J by 4 bases, with 4 bases between the two germline ends. Looked up from germline, CDR1 is LNHDA and CDR2 is SQIVND (reference sequence). This CDR3 has 13 residues. The part of the CDR3 DNA that was read is TGTGCCAGTAGTATAGAAAGGTACAATGAG. This gives the protein CASSIERYNE. The entire CDR3 is CASSIERYNEQFF. Combining the CDR3 with reference TRBV19 and TRBJ2-1 gives the whole variable domain DGGITQSPKYLFRKEGQNVTLSCEQNLNHDAMYWYRQDPGQGLRLIYYSQIVNDFQKGDIAEGYSVSREKKESFPLTVTSAQKNPTAFYLCASSIERYNEQFFGPGTRLTVL.

With regard to this clone: The read is 3 residues too short to cover the CDR3 end, so that end is filled in from the germline J gene. The V and J genes are TRBV11-1 and TRBJ1-2; TRBD1 matches 8 bases. Per germline, CDR1 SGHAT and CDR2 FQDESV (reference sequence). The CDR3 is made up of 13 amino acids. Unmatched junction bases numbered 4, after V lost 5 bases and J lost 5 bases. The CDR3 bases that were read are TGTGCCAGCAGCCGGGGACAGGAGTATGGC. Translation: CASSRGQEYG. The full-length CDR3 reads as CASSRGQEYGYTF. Together with reference TRBV11-1 and TRBJ1-2, the CDR3 gives the full variable domain: EAEVAQSPRYKITEKSQAVAFWCDPISGHATLYWYRQILGQGPELLVQFQDESVVDDSQLPKDRFSAERLKGVDSTLKIQPAELGDSAMYLCASSRGQEYGYTFGSGTRLTVV.

About this clone: The read ends 3 residues early relative to the CDR3; the germline J gene fills the gap. The chain recombines TRBV18 with TRBJ1-2; D unclear. Germline values: CDR1 KGHSH, CDR2 LQKENI. The CDR3 has 15 residues. The sequenced CDR3 bases are TGTGCCAGCTCACCTGGAGCGGGAGCGGCCAATGAC. Its translation: CASSPGAGAAND. The full CDR3 protein is CASSPGAGAANDYTF.

Details on this clone: Sequencing ends 3 residues short of the CDR3 end; the germline J gene provides the rest. This chain joins TRBV5-1 and TRBJ1-6, with a tentative D call TRBD1 (5 bases). This CDR3 region has 16 residues. Trimming shortened V by 0 bases and J by 6 bases, and 13 bases separated the two germline ends. The germline gives CDR1 SGHRS, CDR2 YFSETQ. The CDR3 here is CASSLESGGANSPLHF. The CDR3 bases that were read are TGCGCCAGCAGCTTGGAGAGTGGAGGGGCTAATTCACCC. Filled out from reference TRBV5-1 and TRBJ1-6, the complete variable domain reads KAGVTQTPRYLIKTRGQQVTLSCSPISGHRSVSWYQQTPGQGLQFLFEYFSETQRNKGNFPGRFSGRQFSNSRSEMNVSTLELGDSALYLCASSLESGGANSPLHFGNGTRLTVT.

Note on this clone: The DNA ends 3 residues before the CDR3 does, and the rest of the CDR3 is filled in from the germline J gene. The chain uses TRBV5-1 and TRBJ1-2; 11 bases agree with TRBD1. CDR1 SGHRS and CDR2 YFSETQ come from the germline V gene. The CDR3 has 13 residues. The CDR3 bases that were read are TGCGCCAGCAGCTTGCGGACAGGGGGCGAC. Translation: CASSLRTGGD. The CDR3 in its entirety is CASSLRTGGDYTF.

Regarding this clone: The read finishes 3 residues shy of the CDR3 end, and the germline J gene is used to complete it. The rearrangement uses TRBV27 and TRBJ2-5; TRBD2 agrees at 7 bases. Germline V gene sequence: CDR1 MNHEY, CDR2 SMNVEV (reference sequence). Trimming cost V 6 bases and J 5 bases; bases outside gene matches: 12. CDR3 length: 15 residues. The covered CDR3 bases are TGTGCCAGCAGCCCGGGGAATAGCGGGTTTGAGACC. Protein: CASSPGNSGFET. The entire CDR3 protein is CASSPGNSGFETQYF.

A note on this clone: The read comes to an end 3 residues before the CDR3 does, leaving the germline J gene to fill in the end. This chain uses TRBV7-9 with TRBJ2-7; no reliable D call. V lost 8 bases, J lost 4 bases, and 15 bases lay in between. The length of the CDR3 is 13 residues. In germline, CDR1 is SEHNR, CDR2 FQNEAQ (reference sequence). CDR3 DNA, as far as it was read: TGTGCCAGCGCTTTGTCTGGGCCGTACGAG. This sequence encodes CASALSGPYE. The whole CDR3 region reads CASALSGPYEQYF.

Notes on this clone: The read ends 3 residues before the CDR3 terminus; that terminus is restored from the germline J gene. The V and J genes are TRBV10-3 and TRBJ1-1; 7 bases match TRBD1. The CDR3 has 13 amino acids. The V segment lost 11 bases and the J segment 0 bases; nucleotides outside the gene matches: 6. Germline V lookup: CDR1 ENHRY, CDR2 SYGVKD. CDR3 bases read: TGTGCCTCGACAGGGTGGTTGAACACTGAA. Translated: CASTGWLNTE. The CDR3 in full is CASTGWLNTEAFF.